This is a list of T cell receptor beta chains from one sample in a study of regulatory T cells in long-lasting Graves disease. TCRdb re-derived calls from the multiplex PCR reads in MiXCR, one entry per CDR3 protein. The data show 400,000 or so distinct CDR3 sequences, less than 25% seen once. The starting material was peripheral blood mononuclear cells (PBMCs), obtained when the disease was refractory, from a patient treated with antithyroid drugs. The receptor set was obtained from a female donor with Graves disease. Each CDR3 is given with its conserved first and last residue. The D gene is left open where the match is weak. Expanded clones get a size class; other rows say once, few or many, or leave the size out.

d_gene	abundance	v_gene	j_gene	CDR3nt	CDR3aa
.	.	TRBV12-5	TRBJ1-1	TGTGCTAGTGGTTTGGTACCCAAGGAGGGGGGGAACACTGAAGCTTTCTTT	CASGLVPKEGGNTEAFF
TRBD1	.	TRBV20-1	TRBJ2-5	TGCAGTGCTAGAGATCTTTCCCTGAGGGGGCTCGGCGAGACCCAGTACTTC	CSARDLSLRGLGETQYF
.	few	TRBV6-5	TRBJ1-5	TGTGCCAGCAGTTACAATACGGCAAGCAATCAGCCCCAGCATTTT	CASSYNTASNQPQHF
.	many	TRBV6-1	TRBJ2-7	TGTGCCAGCAGGCTTAGCGTGGGCTACGAGCAGTACTTC	CASRLSVGYEQYF
TRBD2	many	TRBV7-2	TRBJ2-5	TGTGCCAGCAGCCGCCTAGGGCGGGGGGGGCAAGAGACCCAGTACTTC	CASSRLGRGGQETQYF
.	.	TRBV7-9	TRBJ2-7	TGTGCCAGCAGCCCGGGGGAGTCCCACGAGCAGTACTTC	CASSPGESHEQYF
.	.	TRBV10-3	TRBJ1-2	TGTGCCATCAGTGAGTCGTCACCGATGATCTATGGCTACACCTTC	CAISESSPMIYGYTF
TRBD2	many	TRBV7-8	TRBJ2-5	TGTGCCAGCAGCTTGGGACTAGCGGGAGTTGTACGAACAAGGGAGACCCAGTACTTC	CASSLGLAGVVRTRETQYF
.	few	TRBV15	TRBJ1-2	TGTGCCACGTCAATCTTGGGCTATGGCTACACCTTC	CATSILGYGYTF
.	many	TRBV12-3/TRBV12-4	TRBJ1-5	TGTGCCAGCAAGCGGACGTCGGCTCAGCCCCAGCATTTT	CASKRTSAQPQHF
.	many	TRBV6-5	TRBJ1-1	TGTGCCAGCAGTTATGAAGAGGGAATACGCACTGAAGCTTTCTTT	CASSYEEGIRTEAFF
TRBD2	few	TRBV11-2	TRBJ2-7	TGTGCCAGCAGCTCCCTAGCGGGAGTGAGCGACGAGCAGTACTTC	CASSSLAGVSDEQYF
TRBD2	.	TRBV19	TRBJ2-7	TGTGCCAGTAGGGCAACTGGTAGCGGGAGTTCTGGAGAGCAGTACTTC	CASRATGSGSSGEQYF
TRBD1	.	TRBV10-3	TRBJ1-5	TGTGCCATCAGCCCCACAGGGGAGTATCAGCCCCAGCATTTT	CAISPTGEYQPQHF
.	.	TRBV9	TRBJ2-3	TGTGCCAGCAGCGTAGCCTCTAGCACAGATACGCAGTATTTT	CASSVASSTDTQYF
.	few	TRBV4-1	TRBJ1-2	TGCGCCAGCAGCCAAGATCTTAGCGCAGGGATATCGGGAGGCTACACCTTC	CASSQDLSAGISGGYTF
.	few	TRBV10-3	TRBJ1-2	TGTGCCATCAGTGAGTCGGAGGACTCCCCGGCGGGTGGCTACACCTTC	CAISESEDSPAGGYTF
TRBD2	many	TRBV7-9	TRBJ2-7	TGTGCCAGCAGCTTATCGGGGCTAGCGGGAGGGCCCGCCTACGAGCAGTACTTC	CASSLSGLAGGPAYEQYF
.	many	TRBV29-1	TRBJ2-5	TGCAGCGTTATCGGGACATCTCAAGAGACCCAGTACTTC	CSVIGTSQETQYF
.	.	TRBV27	TRBJ1-1	TGTGCCAGCAGTGAAGAGTTCAGGGGGAACACTGAAGCTTTCTTT	CASSEEFRGNTEAFF
.	.	TRBV28	TRBJ2-3	TGTGCCAGCAGTTACCTCGCGTTAGCGTGGCGGAGGGGAGATACGCAGTATTTT	CASSYLALAWRRGDTQYF
.	many	TRBV12-3/TRBV12-4	TRBJ1-1	TGTGCCAGCAGTTTAGGCCCGACTGCCGGCACTGAAGCTTTCTTT	CASSLGPTAGTEAFF
.	few	TRBV20-1	TRBJ2-7	TGCAGTGCTAGAGACAGGAGGTCCAACGAGCAGTACTTC	CSARDRRSNEQYF
.	few	TRBV9	TRBJ2-2	TGTGCCAGCAGCGCAACCCCGGTGGAGACCGGGGAGCTGTTTTTT	CASSATPVETGELFF
.	many	TRBV7-2	TRBJ2-7	TGTGCCAGCAGCCCAGGAGGCGATTACTACGAGCAGTACTTC	CASSPGGDYYEQYF
TRBD1	many	TRBV24-1	TRBJ1-2	TGTGCCACCAGTGACTCCCACGGACAGGTCAACGGCTACACCTTC	CATSDSHGQVNGYTF
.	many	TRBV7-6	TRBJ2-7	TGTGCCAGCAGCTCCCAAGCTGGGAGCTCCTACGAGCAGTACTTC	CASSSQAGSSYEQYF
TRBD2	few	TRBV7-9	TRBJ2-2	TGTGCCAGCAGCCAGACGACTAGCTCCGGGGAGCTGTTTTTT	CASSQTTSSGELFF
TRBD1	.	TRBV4-3	TRBJ1-4	TGCGCCAGCAGCCAGATGACAGGGGGCGCGGAAAAACTGTTTTTT	CASSQMTGGAEKLFF
.	many	TRBV6-1	TRBJ1-4	TGTGCCAGCAGTGTTCGGACAGCCTTTGAAAAACTGTTTTTT	CASSVRTAFEKLFF
TRBD2	.	TRBV5-5	TRBJ2-2	TGTGCCAGCAGCTTGACGCGACTAGCGATTACCGGGGAGCTGTTTTTT	CASSLTRLAITGELFF
.	many	TRBV28	TRBJ2-7	TGTGCCAGCAGTGCCCCGAGTGAGTTCAGCTCCTACGAGCAGTACTTC	CASSAPSEFSSYEQYF
.	few	TRBV20-1	TRBJ2-7	TGCAGTGCTTCCGAGACTCTCTTGGAGCAGTACTTC	CSASETLLEQYF
.	few	TRBV20-1	TRBJ1-2	TGCAGTGCTAGACAGTCTAACTATGGCTACACCTTC	CSARQSNYGYTF
TRBD1	.	TRBV29-1	TRBJ1-1	TGCAGCGGGGGACAGGGGGGGACTGAAGCTTTCTTT	CSGGQGGTEAFF
.	.	TRBV7-9	TRBJ1-5	TGTGCCAGCAGCTCCGATAATCAGCCCCAGCATTTT	CASSSDNQPQHF
.	.	TRBV28	TRBJ1-1	TGTGCCAGCAGTCGTGGGGGCGCGGGGAACACTGAAGCTTTCTTT	CASSRGGAGNTEAFF
TRBD1	.	TRBV29-1	TRBJ2-2	TGCAGCGCTGACTATTCCGGGACAGGGAGGAGCGGGGAGCTGTTTTTT	CSADYSGTGRSGELFF
.	few	TRBV19	TRBJ2-7	TGTGCCAGTAGTAAGGCCGGGAGTATGTACGAGCAGTACTTC	CASSKAGSMYEQYF
TRBD2	many	TRBV7-9	TRBJ2-5	TGTGCCAGCAGTCCGGGACTAGCGGGAGTGGAAGAGACCCAGTACTTC	CASSPGLAGVEETQYF
.	.	TRBV20-1	TRBJ2-1	TGCAGTGCTAGAGAACACGGAGACCAGTTCTTC	CSAREHGDQFF
TRBD2	.	TRBV5-4	TRBJ2-7	TGTGCCAGCAGCTTGCCCGGACTAGCGGACTCCTACGAGCAGTACTTC	CASSLPGLADSYEQYF
.	many	TRBV28	TRBJ2-7	TGTGCCAGCAACCAGGGGACCTACGAGCAGTACTTC	CASNQGTYEQYF
.	many	TRBV12-5	TRBJ2-7	TGTGCTAGTGGCGTGGACGCGTCCTACGAGCAGTACTTC	CASGVDASYEQYF